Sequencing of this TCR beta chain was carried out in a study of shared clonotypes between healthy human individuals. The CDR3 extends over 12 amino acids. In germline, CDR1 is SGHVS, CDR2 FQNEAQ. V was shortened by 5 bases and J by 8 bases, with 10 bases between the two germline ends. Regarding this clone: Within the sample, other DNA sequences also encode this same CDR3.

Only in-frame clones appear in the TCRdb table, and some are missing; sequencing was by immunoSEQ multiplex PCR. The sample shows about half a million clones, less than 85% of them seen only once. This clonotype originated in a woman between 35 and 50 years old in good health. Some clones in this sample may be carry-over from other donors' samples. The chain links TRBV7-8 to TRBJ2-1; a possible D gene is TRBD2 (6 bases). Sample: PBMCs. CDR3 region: CASSPTGDEQFF. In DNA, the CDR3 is TGTGCCAGCAGCCCCACGGGAGATGAGCAGTTCTTC. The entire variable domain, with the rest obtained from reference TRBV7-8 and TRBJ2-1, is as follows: GAGVSQSPRYKVAKRGQDVALRCDPISGHVSLFWYQQALGQGPEFLTYFQNEAQLDKSGLPSDRFFAERPEGSVSTLKIQRTQQEDSAVYLCASSPTGDEQFFGPGTRLTVL.